This T cell receptor (beta chain) came from a study of breast tumors, draining lymph nodes, adjacent tissues. Axillary draining lymph nodes of breast cancer patients supplied the node samples. TCRdb fed the multiplex PCR reads into MiXCR, producing one record per CDR3 protein. The sample yields approximately 300,000 distinct CDR3 sequences, 30% to 35% seen once. The TCR sequence derives from a female donor with breast cancer. Some clones in this sample may be carry-over from other donors' samples. Input material: axillary lymph node tissue.

In nucleotides, the CDR3 is TGTGCCAGCAGTACTACGGGCGGGACAGATACGCAGTATTTT. Protein: CASSTTGGTDTQYF. The J gene is TRBJ2-3, the V gene TRBV12-3 or TRBV12-4, with TRBD2 as a possible D gene (5 bases). This CDR3 comprises 14 residues. V gave up 5 bases and J gave up 3 bases, with 12 bases separating them.